This T cell receptor beta chain is drawn from a study of blood T cell repertoires in COVID-19 (dated by TCRdb to about 2020). Regarding the research as a whole: Samples covering the acute and convalescent phases of COVID-19 were provided by collaborators in the United States, Italy and Spain. The sample metadata nearly always contained a de-identified subject ID, COVID-19 status, age in years and sex. The dataset comprised deeply sampled blood TCRbeta repertoires from subjects exposed to, actively infected with, or recovered from COVID-19. The repertoires were released in a freely available public database intended as a resource for research on the immune response to SARS-CoV-2. Samples were obtained from the ongoing ImmuneRACE study (first 160 participants) and from 1,000 to 1,500 subjects provided by 6 global collaborators. The material from the prospective study consisted of cDNA or gDNA derived from T cells, B-cell-depleted T cells, or PBMCs. HLA class I and class II types, where available, came from metadata supplied by the sample provider rather than from assay-based typing.

The paper's findings and limits, for the study overall: The quantity of clinical and demographic metadata differed by source and by participant and was supplied without curation.

Taken from the germline V gene (reference sequence), the CDR1 and CDR2 loops are SEHNR and FQNEAQ. V is shortened by 3 bases, J by 0 bases, and the region joining them spans 11 bases. There are 16 amino acids in the CDR3, from cysteine to phenylalanine inclusive. The read is trimmed to its CDR3 DNA, 48 bases read in frame from base 1. TCRbeta CDR3 regions were amplified from genomic DNA by means of the immunoSEQ Assay, a bias-controlled multiplex PCR. The authors' pipeline ran thus. Nucleated cell counts per sample were estimated from amplification of reference gene primers within the assay. Sequence reads were collapsed and filtered to measure the absolute abundance of every unique TCRbeta CDR3 rearrangement. For each sample, productive Simpson clonality was calculated by taking the square root of Simpson's diversity index across productive rearrangements. TCRdb carries this immuneACCESS record with in-frame sequences only. Its versions omit some clonotypes, under half of them owing to an unresolved V gene in the studies checked, with the rest unexplained. That table furnishes V, J and clone size, whereas the DNA furnished D and trimming. This sample comprises fewer than 70,000 clones, roughly 84% of them detected only once. Of the sample, 8.8% falls within the top ten clones.

Each collaborating institution followed its own protocols to collect whole blood in K2EDTA tubes. Collaborator samples were shipped for TCRbeta analysis as frozen whole blood, isolated PBMCs, or DNA extracted from either sample type. This clone came up once. Its antigen remains unidentified. Base qualities are missing; no much larger clone stands one base away. The chain uses TRBV7-9 and TRBJ2-2; TRBD2 could be the D gene, as 6 bases match. The specimen sequenced was peripheral blood. This TCR was recovered from a man aged 45-65 years with active COVID-19. The CDR3 has the sequence CASSFAGPSNTGELFF. The DNA reads as follows: TGTGCCAGCAGCTTCGCGGGACCATCGAACACCGGGGAGCTGTTTTTT.